The clone carrying this TCR beta chain was seen only once. The antigen is not known. The data originate from a study of cytomegalovirus exposure and HLA in healthy donors. Study details: HLA-typed donors were the source of some 80 million unique TCRs, which an early data release held. Study results and caveats: Exclusion as indistinguishable affected some V segments, including TRBV6-2 and TRBV6-3.

CDR1 and CDR2 from the germline V gene are SGHTA and FQGNSA. This CDR3 is built from 14 residues. The V and J ends lost 5 bases and 4 bases respectively, with 13 bases between them. PCR involved 60 Vbeta and 13 Jbeta primers. Assay used: immunoSEQ multiplex PCR; TCRdb lists only in-frame clones, some missing. The table shows some 170,000 clones, with roughly 80% occurring only once. The genes are TRBV7-2 and TRBJ2-3; D remains ambiguous. The sequence came from a man aged 25-40 years in good health and CMV-seronegative. What was sequenced was PBMCs. This chain's CDR3 is CASSPRLRPDTQYF. The CDR3 DNA sequence: TGTGCCAGCAGCCCTAGACTGCGTCCAGATACGCAGTATTTT.